The source of this TCR beta chain is a study of shared clonotypes between healthy human individuals. Germline CDR1 and CDR2: MDHEN and SYDVKM. Trimming stripped 3 bases from V and 14 bases from J, with 16 bases between. CDR3 length equals 12 residues. Method: immunoSEQ multiplex PCR; TCRdb's copy keeps in-frame clones and lacks some. The table has about 96,000 clones, roughly half seen once. Of note for this clone: The likely explanation is a read error, given a far larger clone one base away.

The source is a woman between 40 and 55 years old in good health. Some clones in this sample may be carry-over from other donors' samples. The specimen sequenced was PBMCs. The chain combines TRBV28 with TRBJ2-5; perhaps TRBD1 as D (6 bases). The CDR3 DNA is TGTGCCAGCAGTTTTGGGGGCGAGGGTTCTTACTTC. Translated, it gives CASSFGGEGSYF.